Presented here are 31 T cell receptor beta chains from one specimen sequenced in a study of low-dose radiotherapy and immunotherapy resistance in tumors. The time point here: before trial treatment. Gene-specific TRAV and TRBV primers were used for first-strand cDNA, covering alpha and beta chains. For amplifying TCRs, the PCR ran for about 22 cycles with Phusion, which was used together with a constant-region primer and the adapter on the V primers. TCRdb ran MiXCR on the reads and lists one entry per CDR3 protein. This sample has fewer than 90,000 distinct CDR3 sequences, with approximately 17% found just once. Sequenced here: PBMCs, sampled before treatment. Receptors were obtained from a male donor with prostate cancer.

The genes are TRBV3-1 and TRBJ1-1; D unclear. The CDR3 totals 15 residues. Germline V gives CDR1 LGHDT, CDR2 YNNKEL (reference sequence). Trimming shortened V by 1 base and J by 0 bases, and 9 bases separated the two germline ends. The CDR3 here is CASSQVEKMNTEAFF. The CDR3, as DNA: TGTGCCAGCAGCCAAGTTGAAAAAATGAACACTGAAGCTTTCTTT.

This clonotype was recorded at least ten times. This sequence joins TRBV20-1 and TRBJ2-1; D gene ambiguous. Germline V gene lookup returns CDR1 DFQATT and CDR2 SNEGSKA (reference sequence). The V end lost 0 bases, the J end lost 9 bases, and 15 bases lay between the germline ends. The CDR3 is 14 amino acids. The CDR3, as DNA: TGCAGTGCTAGAGATTTGGACCATATCATTGAGCAGTTCTTC. It codes for CSARDLDHIIEQFF.

This clonotype occurred many times. The chain is built from TRBV19 and TRBJ2-1; TRBD2 matches 11 bases. The germline V gene encodes CDR1 LNHDA and CDR2 SQIVND (reference sequence). This CDR3 has 13 residues. Trimming removed 8 bases from V and 7 bases from J; junction bases left unmatched: 4. In DNA form, the CDR3 reads TGTGCCAGTGTTCTAGCGGGAGGAAATGAGCAGTTCTTC. Protein sequence: CASVLAGGNEQFF.

This clonotype was counted at least ten times. One end of the junction is discordant with germline, which a read error may explain. The V and J genes are TRBV7-7 and TRBJ2-1, with 11 bases that match TRBD2. CDR1 is SSHAT, CDR2 FNYEAQ, per germline (reference sequence). CDR3 length: 16 residues. Here the CDR3 DNA reads TGTGCTAGCAGCCTAGGGGGACTAGCGGTATACAATGAGCAGTTCTTC. This gives the protein CASSLGGLAVYNEQFF.

In this sample, this clonotype turned up many times. The chain joins TRBV20-1 to TRBJ1-3; D unresolved. Trimming cost V 5 bases and J 0 bases, with 14 bases left between them. Germline values: CDR1 DFQATT, CDR2 SNEGSKA (reference sequence). The CDR3 has 15 residues. CDR3 sequence reads: CSAHGPFSSGNTIYF. CDR3 coding DNA: TGCAGTGCTCACGGGCCCTTCTCCTCTGGAAACACCATATATTTT.

This clonotype was picked up many times. V and J are TRBV7-2 and TRBJ2-3; TRBD2 aligns across 7 bases. This CDR3 comprises 13 residues. Germline V gene data show CDR1 as SGHTA and CDR2 as FQGNSA. V was clipped by 3 bases and J by 6 bases; unmatched bases: 3. The CDR3 spells CASSFRLADTQYF. DNA of the CDR3: TGTGCCAGCAGCTTCCGACTAGCTGATACGCAGTATTTT.

This clonotype was counted many times. The rearrangement uses TRBV7-9 and TRBJ2-2; D perhaps matches TRBD2 (5 bases). Germline-derived CDR1 and CDR2 are SEHNR and FQNEAQ (reference sequence). This CDR3 is 18 amino acids long. V lost 4 bases and J 3 bases, leaving 21 bases between the germline ends. For the CDR3, the DNA is TGTGCCAGCAGCTCCCGCCGGGGAGCGTTTCAAGACACCGGGGAGCTGTTTTTT. Its protein is CASSSRRGAFQDTGELFF.

Ten or more counts support this clonotype. This chain links TRBV13 with TRBJ1-2; unclear D gene. The V gene's germline CDR1 is PRHDT and CDR2 FYEKMQ (reference sequence). The CDR3 loop spans 13 amino acids. The germline V and J ends were trimmed by 5 bases and 8 bases, with 15 bases remaining between them. The CDR3 loop reads CASSPPSDGGYTF. The CDR3 DNA follows: TGTGCCAGCAGCCCCCCGTCCGACGGGGGCTACACCTTC. Using reference TRBV13 and TRBJ1-2 for the parts outside the CDR3, the full variable domain is AAGVIQSPRHLIKEKRETATLKCYPIPRHDTVYWYQQGPGQDPQFLISFYEKMQSDKGSIPDRFSAQQFSDYHSELNMSSLELGDSALYFCASSPPSDGGYTFGSGTRLTVV.

This clonotype was seen at least ten times. V is TRBV20-1 and J is TRBJ2-5; D ambiguous. The CDR3 runs 11 residues. The ends were cut back, 3 bases at V and 2 bases at J, with 4 bases in the middle. Per germline, CDR1 DFQATT and CDR2 SNEGSKA (reference sequence). The chain's CDR3 is CSASGQETQYF. The CDR3 region has the DNA TGCAGTGCTAGCGGTCAAGAGACCCAGTACTTC.

The V gene is TRBV13, the J gene TRBJ2-7; the match to TRBD2 covers 14 bases. The germline CDR1 and CDR2 sequences are PRHDT and FYEKMQ (reference sequence). V lost 5 bases to trimming and J lost 5 bases; unmatched junction nucleotides: 8. This CDR3 has 16 residues. DNA for the CDR3: TGTGCCAGCAGCCGGGCCCCGGGACTAGCGGGAGACGAGCAGTACTTC. Its protein is CASSRAPGLAGDEQYF.

This clonotype has a count of ten or more. This chain joins TRBV20-1 and TRBJ1-2, with D perhaps matching TRBD1 (5 bases). Germline values: CDR1 DFQATT, CDR2 SNEGSKA (reference sequence). Deletions cut 3 bases from V and 7 bases from J, with 18 bases between. This CDR3 comprises 14 residues. The CDR3 DNA is TGCAGTGCTAGTCTCGGGGGTCGGTACGGTGGCTACACCTTC. This encodes CSASLGGRYGGYTF.

This clonotype was seen a single time. One base separates it from a far larger clone, so it is likely a read error. The chain combines TRBV6-1 with TRBJ2-1; D gene unclear. The CDR3 contains 14 residues. In germline, CDR1 is MNHNS, CDR2 SASEGT. CDR3: CACSYSNQENEQFF. The DNA of the CDR3 is TGTGCCTGCAGTTACTCGAACCAAGAGAATGAGCAGTTCTTC.

This clonotype was seen ten or more times. The chain employs TRBV28 and TRBJ1-4; D is possibly TRBD1 (5 bases). V was shortened by 2 bases and J by 8 bases, with 12 bases between the two germline ends. The CDR3 is 14 amino acids. CDR1 MDHEN and CDR2 SYDVKM come from the germline V gene. The DNA of the CDR3 is TGTGCCAGCAGTTTAGTCAGGGATAAGGAAAAACTGTTTTTT. This codes for CASSLVRDKEKLFF.

This clonotype was detected many times. The chain employs TRBV2 and TRBJ2-2; 8 bases match TRBD1. With V trimmed by 4 bases and J by 5 bases, 0 bases remained unmatched. The CDR3 length is 13 residues. CDR1 is SNHLY and CDR2 is FYNNEI in the germline V gene. CDR3 bases: TGTGCCAGCAGTGGGACAGGGACCGGGGAGCTGTTTTTT. Its protein is CASSGTGTGELFF.

This clonotype has only a few counts. Since a much larger clone is just one base distant, this may be a read error. J is TRBJ2-3 and V is TRBV19, with 8 bases lining up with TRBD2. CDR1 and CDR2 (germline): LNHDA, SQIVND (reference sequence). This CDR3 region has 17 residues. The CDR3 spells CARSMGSGGRNADTQYF. The CDR3 nucleotides read TGTGCCAGAAGTATGGGATCCGGCGGGAGGAACGCAGATACGCAGTATTTT. The variable domain in full, completed from reference TRBV19 and TRBJ2-3, reads DGGITQSPKYLFRKEGQNVTLSCEQNLNHDAMYWYRQDPGQGLRLIYYSQIVNDFQKGDIAEGYSVSREKKESFPLTVTSAQKNPTAFYLCARSMGSGGRNADTQYFGPGTRLTVL.

The table lists this clonotype with many counts. The V call is TRBV6-5, the J call TRBJ2-1, with D possibly TRBD2 on 5 matching bases. Germline assignment: CDR1 MNHEY and CDR2 SVGAGI. The CDR3 spans 16 residues. V lost 5 bases to trimming and J lost 4 bases, with 18 bases between them. CDR3 bases: TGTGCCAGCAGTGAGGGAAACTTGCGGGCGTACAATGAGCAGTTCTTC. This codes for CASSEGNLRAYNEQFF.

There are many counts of this clonotype. V usage is TRBV5-1 and J usage is TRBJ2-2, with 13 bases identical to TRBD2. Germline values: CDR1 SGHRS, CDR2 YFSETQ. CDR3 length equals 16 residues. V lost 1 base, J lost 5 bases, and 2 bases stayed unmatched. Here the CDR3 DNA reads TGCGCCAGCAGCTTGCCGGGACTAGCGGGAACCGGGGAGCTGTTTTTT. Its translation is CASSLPGLAGTGELFF.

The sample holds many counts of this clonotype. The chain links TRBV3-1 to TRBJ2-3; the match to TRBD2 covers 8 bases. The CDR3 has 23 residues. The germline CDR1 and CDR2 sequences are LGHDT and YNNKEL (reference sequence). V dropped 0 bases and J dropped 0; count of bases not matched to a gene: 23. CDR3 amino acids: CASSQDRRGGKGSPLTSTDTQYF. The CDR3, as DNA: TGTGCCAGCAGCCAAGATCGTCGGGGGGGGAAGGGATCGCCGTTAACTAGCACAGATACGCAGTATTTT.

Ten or more counts support this clonotype. The chain has TRBV7-8 and TRBJ2-1; 9 positions match TRBD2. Germline-derived CDR1 and CDR2 are SGHVS and FQNEAQ. The CDR3 is 15 amino acids. Germline trimming cut 1 base from V and 3 bases from J; bases unmatched to any gene: 1. Here the CDR3 reads CASSLGAGGYNEQFF. The DNA of the CDR3 is TGTGCCAGCAGCTTAGGAGCGGGGGGCTACAATGAGCAGTTCTTC. Combining the CDR3 with reference TRBV7-8 and TRBJ2-1 gives the whole variable domain GAGVSQSPRYKVAKRGQDVALRCDPISGHVSLFWYQQALGQGPEFLTYFQNEAQLDKSGLPSDRFFAERPEGSVSTLKIQRTQQEDSAVYLCASSLGAGGYNEQFFGPGTRLTVL.

This clonotype has ten or more counts. This sequence joins TRBV12-2 and TRBJ2-5; TRBD2, the table's D call, was not compared with the DNA. TRBV12-2 is marked as a pseudogene. The CDR3 runs 16 residues. The CDR3 sequence: CASRLRTSGAQETQYF. The CDR3, as DNA: TGTGCAAGTCGCCTACGGACTAGCGGGGCCCAAGAGACCCAGTACTTC.

This clonotype appeared many times. The genes are TRBV5-6 and TRBJ2-5, with D possibly matching TRBD1 (7 bases). Per germline, CDR1 SGHDT and CDR2 YYEEEE. CDR3 size: 14 residues. V dropped 2 bases and J dropped 9 bases, with 17 bases sitting between them. The CDR3 DNA follows: TGTGCCAGCAGCTTACCAGGGGGGCAAGGGGCCCAGTACTTC. Translated: CASSLPGGQGAQYF.

V and J are TRBV11-2 and TRBJ1-1; a possible D gene is TRBD1 (5 bases). Germline values: CDR1 SGHAT, CDR2 FQNNGV. V lost 0 bases to trimming and J lost 11 bases, with 16 bases between them. The CDR3 has 14 residues. CDR3 in amino acids: CASSLDPGQSRAFF. The CDR3, as DNA: TGTGCCAGCAGCTTAGACCCAGGGCAGTCCAGGGCTTTCTTT. Full variable domain (outside the CDR3, taken from reference TRBV11-2 and TRBJ1-1): EAGVAQSPRYKIIEKRQSVAFWCNPISGHATLYWYQQILGQGPKLLIQFQNNGVVDDSQLPKDRFSAERLKGVDSTLKIQPAKLEDSAVYLCASSLDPGQSRAFFGQGTRLTVV.

As to this clonotype: Given a far larger clone just one base away, this is likely a sequencing read error. The chain couples TRBV6-5 to TRBJ2-1; D may correspond to TRBD1 or TRBD2 (5 bases each). CDR1 and CDR2 from the germline V gene are MNHEY and SVGAGI. Trimming stripped 4 bases from V and 7 bases from J, with 17 bases between. This CDR3 has 15 amino acids. The CDR3, as DNA: TGTGCCAGCAGTTTTAAACCGGGACCAGCAAATGAGCAGTTCTTC. As protein: CASSFKPGPANEQFF.

The V gene is TRBV28, the J gene TRBJ2-7, with 8 bases fitting TRBD1. The CDR3 runs to 13 residues. The V segment lost 6 bases and the J segment 3 bases; nucleotides outside the gene matches: 4. Germline V gives CDR1 MDHEN, CDR2 SYDVKM. For the CDR3, the DNA is TGTGCCAGCAGCCACAGGGGGAACTACGAGCAGTACTTC. This gives the protein CASSHRGNYEQYF. The full variable domain, completed using reference TRBV28 and TRBJ2-7, is DVKVTQSSRYLVKRTGEKVFLECVQDMDHENMFWYRQDPGLGLRLIYFSYDVKMKEKGDIPEGYSVSREKKERFSLILESASTNQTSMYLCASSHRGNYEQYFGPGTRLTVT.

This clonotype was counted many times. The genes are TRBV12-3 or TRBV12-4 and TRBJ2-1; D assignment may be TRBD1 or TRBD2 (6 bases each). Trimming took 3 bases from V and 8 from J, leaving 8 bases between them. CDR3 size: 12 residues. The CDR3 here is CASSFRGHEQFF. CDR3 DNA: TGTGCCAGCAGTTTCCGGGGGCATGAGCAGTTCTTC.

This clonotype appeared a few times. The CDR3 spells CASSERGGVRETQYF. The CDR3 DNA sequence: TGTGCCAGCAGCGAGAGGGGGGGGGTTCGGGAGACCCAGTACTTC. This sequence joins TRBV9 and TRBJ2-5; TRBD2 might be the D (7 bases). The CDR3 spans 15 residues. CDR1 is SGDLS and CDR2 is YYNGEE in the germline V gene. Trimming left V 3 bases short and J 5 bases short, with 17 bases between.

This clonotype has a count of ten or more. The rearrangement uses TRBV28 and TRBJ1-3; D unclear. The germline V and J ends were trimmed by 6 bases and 0 bases, with 12 bases remaining between them. Per germline, CDR1 MDHEN and CDR2 SYDVKM. This CDR3 region has 15 residues. The CDR3 region has the DNA TGTGCCAGCAGCGCCCCGCGTAGCTCTGGAAACACCATATATTTT. Protein sequence: CASSAPRSSGNTIYF.

This clonotype was seen at least ten times. The chain combines TRBV9 with TRBJ1-2; D is unresolved. V lost 4 bases, J lost 0 bases, and 16 bases lay in between. Per germline, CDR1 SGDLS and CDR2 YYNGEE. The CDR3 contains 16 residues. CDR3 residues: CASSPQPGAANYGYTF. CDR3 nucleotides: TGTGCCAGCAGCCCTCAGCCCGGAGCAGCTAACTATGGCTACACCTTC.

At least ten counts were recorded for this clonotype. The J gene is TRBJ2-1, the V gene TRBV11-2; 7 bases fit TRBD2. The V segment lost 1 base and the J segment 9 bases; nucleotides outside the gene matches: 9. Germline lookup yields CDR1 SGHAT and CDR2 FQNNGV. The CDR3 runs to 15 residues. The CDR3 reads CASSLAGLVEGEQFF. The CDR3 nucleotides read TGTGCCAGCAGCTTAGCTGGACTAGTGGAAGGTGAGCAGTTCTTC.

This clonotype came up many times. This chain connects TRBV18 to TRBJ2-1; no clear D gene. Trimming took off 2 bases at V and 3 bases at J, with 11 bases between the two ends. The CDR3 is 15 amino acids. Germline loops: CDR1 KGHSH, CDR2 LQKENI. The CDR3 nucleotides are TGTGCCAGCTCACCAGGAGCTAAGGGCTACAATGAGCAGTTCTTC. It specifies CASSPGAKGYNEQFF. The variable domain in full, with the rest retrieved from reference TRBV18 and TRBJ2-1, is NAGVMQNPRHLVRRRGQEARLRCSPMKGHSHVYWYRQLPEEGLKFMVYLQKENIIDESGMPKERFSAEFPKEGPSILRIQQVVRGDSAAYFCASSPGAKGYNEQFFGPGTRLTVL.

Ten or more counts support this clonotype. This chain joins TRBV11-2 and TRBJ1-6, with 8 bases identical to TRBD1. CDR1 is SGHAT, CDR2 FQNNGV, per germline. V trimming: 6 bases; J trimming: 0 bases; junction bases outside the gene matches: 7. The CDR3 totals 17 residues. CDR3 nucleotides: TGTGCCAGCAGTCGGACAGGGTCGAGCTCCTATAATTCACCCCTCCACTTT. Translated, it gives CASSRTGSSSYNSPLHF.